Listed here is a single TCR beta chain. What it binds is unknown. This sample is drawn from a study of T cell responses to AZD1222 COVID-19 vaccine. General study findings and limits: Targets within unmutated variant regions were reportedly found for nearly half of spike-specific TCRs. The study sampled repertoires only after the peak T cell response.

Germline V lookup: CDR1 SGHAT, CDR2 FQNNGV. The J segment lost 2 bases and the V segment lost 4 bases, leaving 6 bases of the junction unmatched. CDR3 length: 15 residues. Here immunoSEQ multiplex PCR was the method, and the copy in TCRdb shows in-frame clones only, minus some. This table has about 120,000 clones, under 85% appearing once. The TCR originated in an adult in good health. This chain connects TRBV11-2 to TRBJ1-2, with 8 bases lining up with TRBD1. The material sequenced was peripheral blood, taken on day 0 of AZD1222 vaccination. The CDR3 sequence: CASSSYRGGNYGYTF. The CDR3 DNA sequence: TGTGCCAGCAGCTCGTACAGGGGGGGGAACTATGGCTACACCTTC.